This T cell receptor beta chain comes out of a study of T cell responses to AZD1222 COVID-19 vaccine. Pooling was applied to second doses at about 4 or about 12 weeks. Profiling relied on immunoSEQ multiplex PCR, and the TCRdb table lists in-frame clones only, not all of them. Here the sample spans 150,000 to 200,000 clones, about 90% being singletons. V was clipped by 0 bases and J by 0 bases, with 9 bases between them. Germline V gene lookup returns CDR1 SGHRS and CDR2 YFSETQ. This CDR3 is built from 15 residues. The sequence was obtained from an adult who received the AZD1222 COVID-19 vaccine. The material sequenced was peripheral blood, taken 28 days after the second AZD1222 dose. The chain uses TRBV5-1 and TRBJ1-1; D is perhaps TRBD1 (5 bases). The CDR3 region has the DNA TGCGCCAGCAGCTTGGGGGTACAGGTGAACACTGAAGCTTTCTTT. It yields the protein CASSLGVQVNTEAFF.